This TCR beta chain is from a study of cytomegalovirus exposure and HLA in healthy donors. General observations from the study: Across HLA loci, a later analysis found differing TCR association rates, with DRB1 most and HLA-C fewest. In a later analysis, V- and J-gene trimming of beta chains associated with a DCLRE1C missense variant, replicated independently. Owing to their indistinguishability, certain V segments, notably TRBV6-2 and TRBV6-3, were excluded. The study listed roughly 160 cytomegalovirus-associated TCR beta chains.

60 Vbeta and 13 Jbeta primers were used in PCR. Sequencing was performed with immunoSEQ multiplex PCR; in TCRdb, only in-frame clones are kept and a portion is missing. The repertoire holds some 130,000 clones, with approximately 61% as singletons. This clone has just a few counts. Its target is not known. The germline V and J ends were trimmed by 1 base and 5 bases, with 12 bases remaining between them. CDR1 MNHNY and CDR2 SVGAGI come from the germline V gene (reference sequence). The CDR3 loop spans 14 amino acids. The TCR was taken from a man aged 30 to 45 in good health and CMV-seropositive. The sample taken for sequencing was PBMCs. The chain employs TRBV6-6 and TRBJ2-7; D might be TRBD2 (6 bases). CDR3 bases: TGTGCCAGCAGTTACTGGGCGGGACGCGACGAGCAGTACTTC. Residues: CASSYWAGRDEQYF.